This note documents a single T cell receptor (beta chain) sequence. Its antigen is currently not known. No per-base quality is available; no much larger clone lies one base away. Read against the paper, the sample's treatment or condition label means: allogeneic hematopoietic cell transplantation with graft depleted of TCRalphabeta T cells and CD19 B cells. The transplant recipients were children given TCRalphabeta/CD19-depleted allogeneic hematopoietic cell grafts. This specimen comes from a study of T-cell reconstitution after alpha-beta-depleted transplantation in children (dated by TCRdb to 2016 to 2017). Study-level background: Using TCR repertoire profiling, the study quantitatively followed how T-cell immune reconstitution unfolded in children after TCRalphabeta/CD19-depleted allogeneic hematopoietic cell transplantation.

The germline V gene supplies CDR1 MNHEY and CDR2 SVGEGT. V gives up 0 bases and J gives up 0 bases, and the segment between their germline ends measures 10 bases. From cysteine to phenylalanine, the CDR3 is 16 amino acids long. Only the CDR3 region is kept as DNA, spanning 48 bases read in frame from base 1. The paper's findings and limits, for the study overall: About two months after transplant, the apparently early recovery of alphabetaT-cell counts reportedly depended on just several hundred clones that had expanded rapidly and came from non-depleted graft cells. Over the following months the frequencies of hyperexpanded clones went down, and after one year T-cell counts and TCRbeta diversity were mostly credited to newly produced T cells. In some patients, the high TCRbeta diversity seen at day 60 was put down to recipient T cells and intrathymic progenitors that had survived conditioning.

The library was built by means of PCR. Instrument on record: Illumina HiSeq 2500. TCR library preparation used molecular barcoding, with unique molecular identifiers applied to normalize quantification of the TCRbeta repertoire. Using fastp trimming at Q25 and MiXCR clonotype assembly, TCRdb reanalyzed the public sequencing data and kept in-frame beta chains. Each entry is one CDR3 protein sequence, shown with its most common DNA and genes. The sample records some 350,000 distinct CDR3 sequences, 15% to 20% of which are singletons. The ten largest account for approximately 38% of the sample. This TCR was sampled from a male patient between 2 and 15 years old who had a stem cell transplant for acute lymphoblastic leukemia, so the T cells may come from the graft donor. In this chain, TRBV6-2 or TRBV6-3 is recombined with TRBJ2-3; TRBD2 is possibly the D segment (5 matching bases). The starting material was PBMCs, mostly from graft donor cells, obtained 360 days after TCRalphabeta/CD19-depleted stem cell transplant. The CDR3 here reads CASSYSIGVSTDTQYF. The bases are TGTGCCAGCAGTTACTCGATCGGGGTTAGCACAGATACGCAGTATTTT.